This TCR beta chain was retrieved from a study of CD8 T cells in ankylosing spondylitis. Trimming pared 3 bases from V and 3 bases from J, leaving 15 bases between. The CDR3 is 15 amino acids. From germline, CDR1 is DFQATT and CDR2 SNEGSKA (reference sequence). Study-wide results and caveats: Within ankylosing spondylitis blood, a TCR beta motif made up of fewer than ten highly homologous variants appeared to be characteristic. Reportedly, disease-linked clones are significantly enriched in ankylosing spondylitis patients' matched synovial fluid. Prior work had noted some motif variants in reactive arthritis blood and synovial fluid.

The table lists this clonotype with many counts. Its matching antigen is unknown. Molecular-barcoded quantitative 5'-RACE produced these TCR beta libraries. TCRdb reprocessed the 5' RACE reads with MiXCR, giving one entry per CDR3 protein. The table shows roughly 38,000 distinct CDR3 sequences, with 10% occurring only once. This sequence joins TRBV20-1 and TRBJ1-5; D is perhaps TRBD1 (6 bases). Sequenced material: blood, either unsorted or a sorted T cell fraction (not recorded which). This clonotype was sampled from a male donor with ankylosing spondylitis or in good health (not recorded which). The CDR3 DNA reads as TGCAGTGCTAGCCCACCGACAGGCTACAATCAGCCCCAGCATTTT. Its translation: CSASPPTGYNQPQHF.